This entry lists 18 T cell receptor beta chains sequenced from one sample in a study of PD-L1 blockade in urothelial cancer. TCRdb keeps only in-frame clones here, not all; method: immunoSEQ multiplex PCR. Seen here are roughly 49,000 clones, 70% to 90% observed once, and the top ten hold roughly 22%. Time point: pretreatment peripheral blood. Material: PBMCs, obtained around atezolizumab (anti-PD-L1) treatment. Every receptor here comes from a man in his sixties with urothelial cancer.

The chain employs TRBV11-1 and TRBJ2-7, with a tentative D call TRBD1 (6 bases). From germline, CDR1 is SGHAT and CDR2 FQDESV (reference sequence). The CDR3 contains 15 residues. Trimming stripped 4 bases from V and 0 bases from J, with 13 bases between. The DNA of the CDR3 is TGTGCCAGCAGCTCGACAGGCCTTAGCTCCTACGAGCAGTACTTC. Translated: CASSSTGLSSYEQYF.

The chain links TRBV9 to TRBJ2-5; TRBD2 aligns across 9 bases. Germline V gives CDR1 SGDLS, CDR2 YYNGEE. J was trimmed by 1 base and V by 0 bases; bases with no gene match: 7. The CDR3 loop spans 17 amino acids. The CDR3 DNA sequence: TGTGCCAGCAGCGTAGGTAGTAGCGGGGGTATCCAAGAGACCCAGTACTTC. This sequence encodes CASSVGSSGGIQETQYF.

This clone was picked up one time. The CDR3 region has the DNA TGCGCCAGCAGCTTCGGGGGGGAGCAGTACTTC. Amino acids: CASSFGGEQYF. The chain has TRBV5-1 and TRBJ2-7; 7 positions match TRBD2. Per germline, CDR1 SGHRS and CDR2 YFSETQ. The CDR3 has 11 amino acids. Trimming removed 2 bases from V and 7 bases from J; junction bases left unmatched: 0.

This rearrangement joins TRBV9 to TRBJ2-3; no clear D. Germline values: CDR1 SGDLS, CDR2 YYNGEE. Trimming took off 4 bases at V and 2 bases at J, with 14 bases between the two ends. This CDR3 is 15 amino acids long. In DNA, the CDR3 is TGTGCCAGCAGCTCACCCGGCGGATACACAGATACGCAGTATTTT. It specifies CASSSPGGYTDTQYF.

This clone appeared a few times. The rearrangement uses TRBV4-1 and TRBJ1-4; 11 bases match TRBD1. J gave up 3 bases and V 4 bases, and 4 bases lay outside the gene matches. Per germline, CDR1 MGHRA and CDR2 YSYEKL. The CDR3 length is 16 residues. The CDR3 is CASSRGQGAPNEKLFF. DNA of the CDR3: TGCGCCAGCAGCCGCGGACAGGGGGCACCTAATGAAAAACTGTTTTTT.

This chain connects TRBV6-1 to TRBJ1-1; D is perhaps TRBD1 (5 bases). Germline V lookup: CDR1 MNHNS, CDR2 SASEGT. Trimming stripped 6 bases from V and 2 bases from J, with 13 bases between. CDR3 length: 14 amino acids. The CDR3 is CASRAMTENTEAFF. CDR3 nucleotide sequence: TGTGCCAGCAGAGCTATGACAGAAAACACTGAAGCTTTCTTT.

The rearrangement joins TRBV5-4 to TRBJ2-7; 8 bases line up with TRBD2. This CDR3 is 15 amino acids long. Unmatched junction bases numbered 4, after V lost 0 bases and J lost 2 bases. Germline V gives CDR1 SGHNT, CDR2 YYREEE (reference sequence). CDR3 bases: TGTGCCAGCAGCTTGGGGGTAGCGGGGACCTACGAGCAGTACTTC. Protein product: CASSLGVAGTYEQYF.

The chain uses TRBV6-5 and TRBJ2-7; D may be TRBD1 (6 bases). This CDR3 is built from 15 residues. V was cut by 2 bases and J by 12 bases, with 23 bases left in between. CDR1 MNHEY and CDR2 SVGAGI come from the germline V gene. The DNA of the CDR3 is TGTGCCAGCAGTTACAGGGGGTTTGCGGCCGACGAGTCGTACTTC. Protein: CASSYRGFAADESYF.

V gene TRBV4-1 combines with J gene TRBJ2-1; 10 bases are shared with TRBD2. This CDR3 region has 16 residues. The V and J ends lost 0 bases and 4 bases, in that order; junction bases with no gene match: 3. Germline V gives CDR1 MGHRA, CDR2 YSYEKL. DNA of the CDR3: TGCGCCAGCAGCCAAGATCCAGCGGGGGGGTACAATGAGCAGTTCTTC. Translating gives CASSQDPAGGYNEQFF.

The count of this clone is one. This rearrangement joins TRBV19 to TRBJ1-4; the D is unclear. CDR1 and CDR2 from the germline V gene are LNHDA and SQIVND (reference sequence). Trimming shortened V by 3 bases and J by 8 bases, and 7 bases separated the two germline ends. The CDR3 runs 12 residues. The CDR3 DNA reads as TGTGCCAGTAGTATCTCGGGAGAAAAACTGTTTTTT. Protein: CASSISGEKLFF.

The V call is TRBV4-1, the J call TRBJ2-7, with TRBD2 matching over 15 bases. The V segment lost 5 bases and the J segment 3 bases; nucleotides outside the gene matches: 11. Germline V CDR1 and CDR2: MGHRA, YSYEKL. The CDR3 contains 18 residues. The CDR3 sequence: CASSLRTSGRGKGYEQYF. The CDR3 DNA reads TGCGCCAGCAGCTTGCGGACTAGCGGGAGGGGAAAGGGCTACGAGCAGTACTTC.

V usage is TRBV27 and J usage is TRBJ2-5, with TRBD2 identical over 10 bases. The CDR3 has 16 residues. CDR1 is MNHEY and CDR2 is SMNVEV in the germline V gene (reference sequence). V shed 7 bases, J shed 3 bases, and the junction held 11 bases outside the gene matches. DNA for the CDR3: TGTGCCAGCACCCCGGCCCGGACTAGCGGAAAAGAGACCCAGTACTTC. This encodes CASTPARTSGKETQYF.

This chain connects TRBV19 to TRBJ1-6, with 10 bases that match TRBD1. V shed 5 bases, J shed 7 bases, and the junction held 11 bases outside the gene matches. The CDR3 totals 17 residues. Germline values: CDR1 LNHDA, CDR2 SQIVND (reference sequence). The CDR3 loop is CASSPPTGGVSNSPLHF. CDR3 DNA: TGTGCCAGTAGTCCCCCGACAGGGGGCGTCTCCAATTCACCCCTCCACTTT.

The CDR3 DNA reads as TGTGCCAGCAGCTTAGGAGGGGGCGCCTCCTATAATTCACCCCTCCACTTT. Translating gives CASSLGGGASYNSPLHF. This chain connects TRBV7-6 to TRBJ1-6; TRBD1 matches at 7 bases. Looked up from germline, CDR1 is SGHVS and CDR2 is FNYEAQ. The CDR3 covers 17 residues. Trimming took 1 base from V and 0 from J; bases not matched to a gene: 3.

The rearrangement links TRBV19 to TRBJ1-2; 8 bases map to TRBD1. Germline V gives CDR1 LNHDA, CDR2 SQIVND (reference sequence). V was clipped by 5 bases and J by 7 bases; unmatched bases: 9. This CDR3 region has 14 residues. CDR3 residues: CASSVDRGRGGYTF. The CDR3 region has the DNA TGTGCCAGTAGTGTCGACAGGGGTAGGGGTGGCTACACCTTC.

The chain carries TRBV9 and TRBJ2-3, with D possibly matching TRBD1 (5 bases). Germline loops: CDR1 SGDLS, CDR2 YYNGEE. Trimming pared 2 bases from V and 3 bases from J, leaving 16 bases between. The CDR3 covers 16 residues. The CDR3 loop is CASSVSHGRATDTQYF. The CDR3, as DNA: TGTGCCAGCAGCGTGTCCCATGGCAGGGCAACAGATACGCAGTATTTT.

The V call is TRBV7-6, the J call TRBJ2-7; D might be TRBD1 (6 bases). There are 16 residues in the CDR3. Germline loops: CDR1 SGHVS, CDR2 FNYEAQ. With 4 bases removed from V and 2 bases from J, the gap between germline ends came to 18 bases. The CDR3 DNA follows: TGTGCCAGCAGCTCCAATCGGGGCAGGGGAACCTACGAGCAGTACTTC. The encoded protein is CASSSNRGRGTYEQYF.

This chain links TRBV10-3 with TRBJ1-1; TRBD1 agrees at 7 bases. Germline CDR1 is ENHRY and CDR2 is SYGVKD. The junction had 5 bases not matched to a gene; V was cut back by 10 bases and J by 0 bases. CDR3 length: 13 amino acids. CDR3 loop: CANKGQLNTEAFF. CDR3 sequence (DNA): TGTGCCAACAAGGGACAGTTGAACACTGAAGCTTTCTTT.